The 19 T cell receptor beta chains presented below share a single source sample, sequenced in a study of cytotoxic CD8 clonotypes in ibrutinib-treated CLL. Method: immunoSEQ multiplex PCR; TCRdb's copy keeps in-frame clones and lacks some. The sample lists hundreds of thousands of clones; around 66% were seen once. The sequencing here drew on PBMCs, taken after 36 months of ibrutinib treatment. These receptors all stem from a human donor with chronic lymphocytic leukemia.

V usage is TRBV5-1 and J usage is TRBJ2-7; 7 bases are shared with TRBD2. The CDR3 sequence is 15 residues long. Germline V gene data show CDR1 as SGHRS and CDR2 as YFSETQ. Trimming at V came to 2 bases and at J to 3 bases, leaving 8 bases not matched to a gene. CDR3 nucleotide sequence: TGCGCCAGCAGCTTTGGGGGGGTCGACGGCTACGAGCAGTACTTC. Its translation: CASSFGGVDGYEQYF.

The V gene is TRBV4-1, the J gene TRBJ2-3; 7 bases map to TRBD2. V lost 2 bases, J lost 4 bases, and 0 bases stayed unmatched. This CDR3 is 13 amino acids long. From germline, CDR1 is MGHRA and CDR2 YSYEKL. The CDR3 DNA sequence: TGCGCCAGCAGCCAACGGGGGGCAGATACGCAGTATTTT. Residues: CASSQRGADTQYF.

This clone was picked up a small number of times. This sequence joins TRBV27 and TRBJ2-7; D possibly corresponds to TRBD1 (5 bases). The CDR3 spans 13 residues. The V gene's germline CDR1 is MNHEY and CDR2 SMNVEV (reference sequence). V lost 5 bases, J lost 4 bases, and 12 bases lay in between. CDR3 residues: CASSHRFGYEQYF. The CDR3 DNA reads as TGTGCCAGCAGTCACAGGTTTGGGTACGAGCAGTACTTC.

The genes are TRBV4-1 and TRBJ2-1; D may match TRBD1 or TRBD2 (6 bases each). CDR3 length: 15 residues. The germline gives CDR1 MGHRA, CDR2 YSYEKL. The germline V and J ends were trimmed by 7 bases and 5 bases, with 18 bases remaining between them. As DNA, the CDR3 is TGCGCCAGCACCACCGAACCGGGGGCCGACAATGAGCAGTTCTTC. Protein product: CASTTEPGADNEQFF.

The V call is TRBV28, the J call TRBJ1-5; possible D gene TRBD1, 6 bases. Germline V gives CDR1 MDHEN, CDR2 SYDVKM. The CDR3 consists of 15 residues. With 5 bases removed from V and 0 bases from J, the gap between germline ends came to 11 bases. The CDR3 sequence: CASSRTGYSNQPQHF. The CDR3 region has the DNA TGTGCCAGCAGTCGCACAGGGTATAGCAATCAGCCCCAGCATTTT.

The genes are TRBV7-6 and TRBJ2-7; no clear D gene. The germline V gene has CDR1 SGHVS and CDR2 FNYEAQ. V was trimmed by 3 bases and J by 2 bases, leaving 11 bases between them. The CDR3 loop spans 14 amino acids. Here the CDR3 DNA reads TGTGCCAGCAGCTTCTCCCCCGGCGCCTACGAGCAGTACTTC. Amino acid sequence: CASSFSPGAYEQYF.

A few counts support this clone. The V gene is TRBV6-5, the J gene TRBJ1-1, with TRBD1 as a possible D gene (6 bases). CDR3 length: 15 residues. Per germline, CDR1 MNHEY and CDR2 SVGAGI. Deletions cut 2 bases from V and 8 bases from J, with 18 bases between. CDR3 region: CASSYELGRGREAFF. In nucleotides, the CDR3 is TGTGCCAGCAGTTACGAGTTAGGCAGGGGCCGCGAAGCTTTCTTT.

The chain recombines TRBV6-1 with TRBJ1-3, with D possibly TRBD1 on 6 matching bases. Trimming removed 9 bases at V and 1 base at J, with 13 bases between. There are 14 residues in the CDR3. Germline CDR1 is MNHNS and CDR2 is SASEGT. The CDR3 region is CASPDSRSGNTIYF. CDR3 coding DNA: TGTGCCAGTCCGGACAGCAGGTCTGGAAACACCATATATTTT.

The V gene is TRBV10-3, the J gene TRBJ2-1; 9 bases are a match to TRBD2. Germline V gives CDR1 ENHRY, CDR2 SYGVKD. The CDR3 is 15 amino acids. Unmatched junction bases numbered 5, after V lost 0 bases and J lost 8 bases. The CDR3: CAISESETSGDEQFF. The CDR3 coding sequence is TGTGCCATCAGTGAGTCAGAGACTAGCGGCGATGAGCAGTTCTTC.

In the case of this clone: This same CDR3 is encoded by further DNA sequences in the sample. This chain uses TRBV27 with TRBJ2-3; D perhaps matches TRBD2 (6 bases). Germline CDR1 reads MNHEY; CDR2 reads SMNVEV (reference sequence). The V end was cut by 2 bases, the J end by 0 bases, with 9 bases between. The CDR3 has 15 residues. The CDR3 coding sequence is TGTGCCAGCAGTTTAAGGCGGGGCAGCACAGATACGCAGTATTTT. This gives the protein CASSLRRGSTDTQYF.

V and J are TRBV7-9 and TRBJ2-1; D is unclear. Germline V gives CDR1 SEHNR, CDR2 FQNEAQ (reference sequence). Deletions cut 1 base from V and 6 bases from J, with 7 bases between. The CDR3 has 13 residues. The CDR3: CASSLDSLNEQFF. In nucleotides, the CDR3 is TGTGCCAGCAGCTTAGATTCGCTCAATGAGCAGTTCTTC.

The chain has TRBV5-6 and TRBJ1-5; 9 bases line up with TRBD1. The V and J ends lost 4 bases and 1 base, in that order; junction bases with no gene match: 6. This CDR3 contains 16 residues. Germline loops: CDR1 SGHDT, CDR2 YYEEEE. The CDR3 coding sequence is TGTGCCAGCAGCCACGGGACAGGGTCGAGCAATCAGCCCCAGCATTTT. Its protein product is CASSHGTGSSNQPQHF.

The chain is built from TRBV28 and TRBJ1-2; a weak D match, TRBD1 (5 bases). Germline assignment: CDR1 MDHEN and CDR2 SYDVKM. The CDR3 runs to 13 residues. The ends were cut back, 8 bases at V and 3 bases at J, with 13 bases in the middle. CDR3: CASDVRGDYGYTF. The CDR3 DNA sequence: TGTGCCAGCGATGTCCGGGGGGACTATGGCTACACCTTC.

The V gene is TRBV18, the J gene TRBJ1-6; no clear D gene. The CDR3 extends over 17 amino acids. Trimming took 3 bases from V and 3 from J, leaving 15 bases between them. Germline CDR1 and CDR2: KGHSH and LQKENI. The CDR3 DNA reads TGTGCCAGCTCACCCGGAGGTGGGCCGCTCTATAATTCACCCCTCCACTTT. Amino acids: CASSPGGGPLYNSPLHF.

This chain links TRBV12-5 with TRBJ2-3; D is uncertain. With 6 bases removed from V and 3 bases from J, the gap between germline ends came to 10 bases. The CDR3 has 13 residues. From germline, CDR1 is LGHNT and CDR2 FRNRAP. The CDR3 DNA is TGTGCTAGTGGAGGATACGGTACAGATACGCAGTATTTT. The encoded protein is CASGGYGTDTQYF.

The CDR3 region is CASSLTGRGNTIYF. DNA for the CDR3: TGTGCCAGTAGTTTGACCGGGCGTGGAAACACCATATATTTT. The chain has TRBV19 and TRBJ1-3; D not certain. This CDR3 contains 14 residues. V dropped 5 bases and J dropped 3 bases, with 11 bases sitting between them. CDR1 and CDR2 from the germline V gene are LNHDA and SQIVND (reference sequence). Together with reference TRBV19 and TRBJ1-3, the CDR3 gives the full variable domain: DGGITQSPKYLFRKEGQNVTLSCEQNLNHDAMYWYRQDPGQGLRLIYYSQIVNDFQKGDIAEGYSVSREKKESFPLTVTSAQKNPTAFYLCASSLTGRGNTIYFGEGSWLTVV.

The V and J genes are TRBV15 and TRBJ2-2; TRBD2 matches at 12 bases. J gave up 6 bases and V 2 bases, and 7 bases lay outside the gene matches. CDR1 and CDR2 (germline): LNHNV, YYDKDF (reference sequence). This CDR3 is 17 amino acids long. This CDR3 is CATSRPGLAGVSGELFF. The CDR3 DNA reads as TGTGCCACCAGCAGACCGGGACTAGCGGGTGTATCCGGGGAGCTGTTTTTT. Drawing the rest from reference TRBV15 and TRBJ2-2, the complete variable domain is DAMVIQNPRYQVTQFGKPVTLSCSQTLNHNVMYWYQQKSSQAPKLLFHYYDKDFNNEADTPDNFQSRRPNTSFCFLDIRSPGLGDTAMYLCATSRPGLAGVSGELFFGEGSRLTVL.

The chain is built from TRBV29-1 and TRBJ2-7; 11 nucleotides line up with TRBD1. CDR3 length: 18 residues. V gave up 1 base and J gave up 0 bases; unmatched junction bases: 11. The germline gives CDR1 SQVTM, CDR2 ANQGSEA. The DNA for the CDR3 is TGCAGCGTTGAAGCTCTCGGGACAGGGGGGGTCAGCTCCTACGAGCAGTACTTC. Amino acid sequence: CSVEALGTGGVSSYEQYF.

A note on this clone: The sample contains more than one DNA sequence encoding this CDR3. The chain is built from TRBV9 and TRBJ1-3; no reliable D call. The CDR3 consists of 15 residues. Germline CDR1 SGDLS, CDR2 YYNGEE. Trimming shortened V by 1 base and J by 1 base, and 9 bases separated the two germline ends. This CDR3 is CASSVSGESGNTIYF. For the CDR3, the DNA is TGTGCCAGCAGCGTAAGCGGAGAGTCTGGAAACACCATATATTTT.